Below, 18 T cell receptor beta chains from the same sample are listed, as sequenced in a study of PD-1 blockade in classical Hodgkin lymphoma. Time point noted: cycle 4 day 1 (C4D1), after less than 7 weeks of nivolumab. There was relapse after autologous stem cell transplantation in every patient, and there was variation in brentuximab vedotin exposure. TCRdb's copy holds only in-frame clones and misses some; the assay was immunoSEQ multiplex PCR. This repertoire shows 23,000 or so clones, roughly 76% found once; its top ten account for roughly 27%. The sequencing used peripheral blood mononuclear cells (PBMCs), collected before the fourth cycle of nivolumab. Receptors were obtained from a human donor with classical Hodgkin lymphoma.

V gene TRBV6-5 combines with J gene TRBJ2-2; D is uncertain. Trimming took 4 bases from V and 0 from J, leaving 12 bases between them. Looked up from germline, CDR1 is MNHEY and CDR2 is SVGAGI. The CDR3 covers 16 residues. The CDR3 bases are TGTGCCAGCAGTTTCGGCAGGCCGACGAACACCGGGGAGCTGTTTTTT. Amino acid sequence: CASSFGRPTNTGELFF.

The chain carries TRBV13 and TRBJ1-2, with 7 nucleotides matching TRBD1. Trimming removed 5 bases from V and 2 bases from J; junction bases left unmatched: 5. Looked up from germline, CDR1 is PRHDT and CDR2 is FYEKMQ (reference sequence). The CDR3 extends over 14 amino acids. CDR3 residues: CASSEGTANYGYTF. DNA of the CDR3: TGTGCCAGCAGCGAAGGGACAGCAAACTATGGCTACACCTTC.

CDR3 amino acids: CAWSVQAYGYTF. The DNA of the CDR3 is TGTGCCTGGAGTGTACAGGCGTATGGCTACACCTTC. This chain links TRBV30 with TRBJ1-2; possibly TRBD1 for D (5 bases). Trimming took off 0 bases at V and 5 bases at J, with 7 bases between the two ends. The CDR3 is 12 residues long. Germline V gives CDR1 GTSNPN, CDR2 SVGIG (reference sequence).

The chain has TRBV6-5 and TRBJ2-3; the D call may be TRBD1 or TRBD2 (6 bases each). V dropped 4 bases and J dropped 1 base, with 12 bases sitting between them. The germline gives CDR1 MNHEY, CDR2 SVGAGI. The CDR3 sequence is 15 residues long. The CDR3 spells CASSSRRGRTDTQYF. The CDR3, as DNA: TGTGCCAGCAGTTCCCGTCGGGGGCGCACAGATACGCAGTATTTT.

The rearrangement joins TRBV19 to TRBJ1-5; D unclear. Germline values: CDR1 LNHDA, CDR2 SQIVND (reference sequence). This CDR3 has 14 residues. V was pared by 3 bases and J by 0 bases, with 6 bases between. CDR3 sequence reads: CASSIGVSNQPQHF. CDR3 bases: TGTGCCAGTAGTATCGGGGTTAGCAATCAGCCCCAGCATTTT. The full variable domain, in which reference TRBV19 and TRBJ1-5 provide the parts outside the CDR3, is DGGITQSPKYLFRKEGQNVTLSCEQNLNHDAMYWYRQDPGQGLRLIYYSQIVNDFQKGDIAEGYSVSREKKESFPLTVTSAQKNPTAFYLCASSIGVSNQPQHFGDGTRLSIL.

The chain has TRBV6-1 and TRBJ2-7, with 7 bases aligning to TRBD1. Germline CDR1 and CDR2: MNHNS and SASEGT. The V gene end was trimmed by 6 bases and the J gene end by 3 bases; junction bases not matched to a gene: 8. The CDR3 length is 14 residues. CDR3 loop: CASRTRQGGYEQYF. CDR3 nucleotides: TGTGCCAGCAGGACCCGACAGGGCGGCTACGAGCAGTACTTC.

The CDR3 region is CASSLMAGSYNEQFF. The CDR3 DNA is TGTGCCAGCAGCTTAATGGCGGGCTCCTACAATGAGCAGTTCTTC. The gene calls are TRBV7-3 and TRBJ2-1, with TRBD2 as a possible D gene (5 bases). The CDR3 runs to 15 residues. V was shortened by 1 base and J by 0 bases, with 7 bases between the two germline ends. Germline values: CDR1 SGHTA, CDR2 FQGTGA. The complete variable domain, with remaining parts taken from reference TRBV7-3 and TRBJ2-1, reads GAGVSQTPSNKVTEKGKYVELRCDPISGHTALYWYRQSLGQGPEFLIYFQGTGAADDSGLPNDRFFAVRPEGSVSTLKIQRTERGDSAVYLCASSLMAGSYNEQFFGPGTRLTVL.

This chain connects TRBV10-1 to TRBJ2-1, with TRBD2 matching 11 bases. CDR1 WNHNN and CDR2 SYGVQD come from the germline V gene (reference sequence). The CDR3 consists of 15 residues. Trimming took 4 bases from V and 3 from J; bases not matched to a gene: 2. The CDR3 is CASSGLAGIYNEQFF. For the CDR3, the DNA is TGCGCCAGCAGTGGACTAGCGGGGATCTACAATGAGCAGTTCTTC.

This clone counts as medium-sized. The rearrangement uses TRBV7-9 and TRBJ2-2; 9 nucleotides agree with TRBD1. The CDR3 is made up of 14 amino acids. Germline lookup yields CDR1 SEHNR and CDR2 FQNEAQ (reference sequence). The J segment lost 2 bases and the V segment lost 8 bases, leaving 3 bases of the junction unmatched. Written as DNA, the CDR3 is TGTGCCAGCCAGGGACAGGGCAACACCGGGGAGCTGTTTTTT. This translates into CASQGQGNTGELFF.

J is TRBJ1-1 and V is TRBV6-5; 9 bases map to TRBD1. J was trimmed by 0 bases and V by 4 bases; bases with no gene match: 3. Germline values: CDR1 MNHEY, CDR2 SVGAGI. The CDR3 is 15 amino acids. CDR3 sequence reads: CASSLGQGMNTEAFF. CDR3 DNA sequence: TGTGCCAGCAGTTTGGGACAGGGCATGAACACTGAAGCTTTCTTT.

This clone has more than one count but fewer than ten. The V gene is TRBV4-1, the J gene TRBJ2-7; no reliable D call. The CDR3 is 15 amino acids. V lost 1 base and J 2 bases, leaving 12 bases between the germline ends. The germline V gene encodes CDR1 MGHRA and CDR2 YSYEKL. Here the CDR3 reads CASSQGHHSPYEQYF. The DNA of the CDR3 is TGCGCCAGCAGCCAAGGGCACCATTCACCCTACGAGCAGTACTTC.

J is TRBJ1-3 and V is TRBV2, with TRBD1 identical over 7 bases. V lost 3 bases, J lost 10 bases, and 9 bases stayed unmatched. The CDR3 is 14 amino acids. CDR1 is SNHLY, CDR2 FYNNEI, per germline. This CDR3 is CASSDGTASGTIYF. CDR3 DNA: TGTGCCAGCAGTGACGGGACAGCGTCAGGTACCATATATTTT.

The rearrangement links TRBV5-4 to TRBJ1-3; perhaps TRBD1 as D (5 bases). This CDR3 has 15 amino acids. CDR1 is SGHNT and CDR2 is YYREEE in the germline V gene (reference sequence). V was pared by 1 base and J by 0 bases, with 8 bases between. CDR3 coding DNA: TGTGCCAGCAGCTTGCAAGGGACCTCTGGAAACACCATATATTTT. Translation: CASSLQGTSGNTIYF.

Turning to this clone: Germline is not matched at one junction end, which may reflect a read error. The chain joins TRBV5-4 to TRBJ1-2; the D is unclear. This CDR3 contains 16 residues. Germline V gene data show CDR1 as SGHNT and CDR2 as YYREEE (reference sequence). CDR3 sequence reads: CASSQDYNGGRGGYTF. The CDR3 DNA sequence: TGCGCCAGCAGCCAAGATTATAACGGAGGCCGTGGAGGCTACACCTTC.

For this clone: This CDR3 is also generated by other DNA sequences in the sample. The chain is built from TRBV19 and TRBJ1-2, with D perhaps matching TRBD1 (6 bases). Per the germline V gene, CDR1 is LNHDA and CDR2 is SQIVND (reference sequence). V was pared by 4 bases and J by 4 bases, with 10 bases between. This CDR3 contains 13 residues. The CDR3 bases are TGTGCCAGTAGTACGACAGGTCCCTATGGCTACACCTTC. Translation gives CASSTTGPYGYTF.

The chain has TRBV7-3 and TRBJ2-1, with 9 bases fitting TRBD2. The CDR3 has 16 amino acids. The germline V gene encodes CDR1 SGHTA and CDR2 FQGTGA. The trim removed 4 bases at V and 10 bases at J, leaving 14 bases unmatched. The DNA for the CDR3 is TGTGCCAGCAGCTCCCGCGGGGGGGCCCCAATTGAGGAGCAGTTCTTC. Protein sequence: CASSSRGGAPIEEQFF.

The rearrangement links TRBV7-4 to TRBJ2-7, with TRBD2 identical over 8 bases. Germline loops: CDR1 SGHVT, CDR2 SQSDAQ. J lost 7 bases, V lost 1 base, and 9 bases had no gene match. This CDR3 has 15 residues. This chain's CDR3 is CASSLGRAGDGEQYF. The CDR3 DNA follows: TGTGCCAGCAGCTTAGGCAGAGCGGGGGACGGGGAGCAGTACTTC.

In nucleotides, the CDR3 is TGTGCCAGCAGCCGGAAGACTAGCCTCGAGCAGTACTTC. It yields the protein CASSRKTSLEQYF. V and J are TRBV13 and TRBJ2-7; 7 bases fit TRBD2. The CDR3 contains 13 residues. Germline V gene lookup returns CDR1 PRHDT and CDR2 FYEKMQ (reference sequence). J lost 6 bases, V lost 5 bases, and 7 bases had no gene match.